This T cell receptor (beta chain) was profiled in a study of blood T cell repertoires in COVID-19. Allocation to cohorts depended on clinical history reported by the participants. A case of COVID-19 had been met by exposed participants within 2 weeks before study entry. Produced via immunoSEQ multiplex PCR; TCRdb's table is partial and in-frame only. Here the sample spans around 130,000 clones, 70% to 85% being singletons. This TCR was sampled from a woman aged 18-29 years who had been exposed to COVID-19. The source material was PBMCs or T cells enriched from blood (not recorded which).

CDR3: CASSQGQGNEQFF. CDR3 in DNA: TGTGCCAGCTCTCAGGGACAGGGGAATGAGCAGTTCTTC. V and J are TRBV18 and TRBJ2-1, with TRBD1 identical over 10 bases. The germline CDR1 and CDR2 sequences are KGHSH and LQKENI. V dropped 6 bases and J dropped 7; count of bases not matched to a gene: 3. This CDR3 is built from 13 residues. Full variable domain (missing parts from reference TRBV18 and TRBJ2-1): NAGVMQNPRHLVRRRGQEARLRCSPMKGHSHVYWYRQLPEEGLKFMVYLQKENIIDESGMPKERFSAEFPKEGPSILRIQQVVRGDSAAYFCASSQGQGNEQFFGPGTRLTVL.